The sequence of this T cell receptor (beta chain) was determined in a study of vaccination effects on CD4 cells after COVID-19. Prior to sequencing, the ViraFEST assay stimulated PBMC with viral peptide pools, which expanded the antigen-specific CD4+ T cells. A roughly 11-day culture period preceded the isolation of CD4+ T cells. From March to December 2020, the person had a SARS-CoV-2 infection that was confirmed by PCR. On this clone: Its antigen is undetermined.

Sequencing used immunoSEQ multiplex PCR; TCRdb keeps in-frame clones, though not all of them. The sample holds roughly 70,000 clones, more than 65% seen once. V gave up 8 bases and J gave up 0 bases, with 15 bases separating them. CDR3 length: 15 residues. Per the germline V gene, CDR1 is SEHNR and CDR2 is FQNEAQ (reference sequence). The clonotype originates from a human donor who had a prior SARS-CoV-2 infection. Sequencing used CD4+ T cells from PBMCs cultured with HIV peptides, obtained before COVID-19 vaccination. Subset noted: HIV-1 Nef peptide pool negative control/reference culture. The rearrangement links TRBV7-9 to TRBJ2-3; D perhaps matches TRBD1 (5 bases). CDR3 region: CASPWTRSSTDTQYF. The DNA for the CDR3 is TGTGCCAGCCCCTGGACACGCTCTAGCACAGATACGCAGTATTTT. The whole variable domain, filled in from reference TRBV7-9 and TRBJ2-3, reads DTGVSQNPRHKITKRGQNVTFRCDPISEHNRLYWYRQTLGQGPEFLTYFQNEAQLEKSRLLSDRFSAERPKGSFSTLEIQRTEQGDSAMYLCASPWTRSSTDTQYFGPGTRLTVL.